The 16 T cell receptor beta chains below were found in one sample sequenced in a study of cytomegalovirus exposure and HLA in healthy donors. PCR primers comprised 60 Vbeta and 13 Jbeta primers. This table comes from immunoSEQ multiplex PCR, and its TCRdb copy is limited to in-frame clones, with some not included. Of about 240,000 clones listed, about three quarters are singletons. Sequences were obtained from PBMCs. Receptor source: a boy aged 5-17 years in good health and CMV-seronegative.

This chain connects TRBV7-6 to TRBJ1-1; the D gene is possibly TRBD1 (6 bases). Germline CDR1 and CDR2: SGHVS and FNYEAQ. The germline V and J ends were trimmed by 5 bases and 0 bases, with 13 bases remaining between them. This CDR3 spans 15 amino acids. CDR3 protein: CASSPSHRVNTEAFF. Written as DNA, the CDR3 is TGTGCCAGCAGCCCGTCCCACAGGGTGAACACTGAAGCTTTCTTT.

The chain has TRBV5-4 and TRBJ1-3; a weak D match, TRBD1 (6 bases). The CDR3 is made up of 15 amino acids. V lost 0 bases, J lost 2 bases, and 9 bases lay in between. In germline, CDR1 is SGHNT, CDR2 YYREEE (reference sequence). The CDR3 protein is CASSLGEGAGNTIYF. For the CDR3, the DNA is TGTGCCAGCAGCTTGGGTGAGGGGGCTGGAAACACCATATATTTT. The complete variable domain, with remaining parts taken from reference TRBV5-4 and TRBJ1-3, reads ETGVTQSPTHLIKTRGQQVTLRCSSQSGHNTVSWYQQALGQGPQFIFQYYREEENGRGNFPPRFSGLQFPNYSSELNVNALELDDSALYLCASSLGEGAGNTIYFGEGSWLTVV.

In nucleotides, the CDR3 is TGCGCCAGCAGAGTTTCAGGGGTTCACGAGCAGTACTTC. Translated: CASRVSGVHEQYF. The chain employs TRBV5-1 and TRBJ2-7; maybe TRBD1 (6 bases). V lost 5 bases to trimming and J lost 5 bases, with 14 bases between them. The CDR3 sequence is 13 residues long. Germline CDR1 SGHRS, CDR2 YFSETQ.

CDR3 nucleotide sequence: TGCGCCAGCAGCTTGTCCCGGGGCTCAGCGGGAGTGGAGACCCAGTACTTC. It codes for CASSLSRGSAGVETQYF. The chain combines TRBV5-1 with TRBJ2-5; 8 positions match TRBD2. Germline V CDR1 and CDR2: SGHRS, YFSETQ. The V segment lost 1 base and the J segment 5 bases; nucleotides outside the gene matches: 13. CDR3 length equals 17 residues.

CDR3 DNA: TGTGCCAGCAGCTTAGGAAGCAGGACAGATCAGCCCCAGCATTTT. As protein: CASSLGSRTDQPQHF. V usage is TRBV7-2 and J usage is TRBJ1-5; a weak D match, TRBD1 (6 bases). This CDR3 contains 15 residues. The ends were cut back, 1 base at V and 5 bases at J, with 12 bases in the middle. The V gene's germline CDR1 is SGHTA and CDR2 FQGNSA.

V usage is TRBV11-3 and J usage is TRBJ2-7; 9 bases map to TRBD2. Germline V lookup: CDR1 SGHNT, CDR2 YENEEA. There are 14 residues in the CDR3. After removal of 5 bases from V and 2 bases from J, the junction contained 4 bases not matched to a gene. The CDR3 here is CASSPVAGAYEQYF. The CDR3 nucleotides read TGTGCCAGCAGCCCGGTAGCGGGAGCCTACGAGCAGTACTTC.

The chain's CDR3 is CASSKGGDRRSGANVLTF. As DNA, the CDR3 is TGTGCCAGCAGCAAAGGGGGCGACAGGCGCTCTGGGGCCAACGTCCTGACTTTC. The genes are TRBV21-1 and TRBJ2-6; the tabulated D call, TRBD1, remains unverified against the DNA. TRBV21-1 is listed as a pseudogene. CDR3 length: 18 amino acids.

This clone occurred a few times. The gene calls are TRBV5-1 and TRBJ1-1, with TRBD1 identical over 9 bases. CDR1 and CDR2 (germline): SGHRS, YFSETQ. V shed 0 bases, J shed 0 bases, and the junction held 24 bases outside the gene matches. The CDR3 totals 23 residues. In DNA form, the CDR3 reads TGCGCCAGCAGCTTGGGTCGCCGGGGCCGACTCTCCGGGACAGGGATTATGAACACTGAAGCTTTCTTT. Amino acid sequence: CASSLGRRGRLSGTGIMNTEAFF.

This clone was observed a handful of times. The sample contains more than one DNA sequence encoding this CDR3. The genes are TRBV11-3 and TRBJ1-2; 7 bases align to TRBD1. CDR1 is SGHNT and CDR2 is YENEEA in the germline V gene. The CDR3 spans 13 residues. V dropped 5 bases and J dropped 2; count of bases not matched to a gene: 2. The CDR3: CASSPDRNYGYTF. The CDR3 DNA reads as TGTGCCAGCAGCCCGGACAGGAACTATGGCTACACCTTC.

This chain links TRBV19 with TRBJ2-1; 9 bases are shared with TRBD2. The CDR3 runs 16 residues. V gave up 3 bases and J gave up 7 bases; unmatched junction bases: 10. CDR1 and CDR2 from the germline V gene are LNHDA and SQIVND (reference sequence). CDR3 sequence (DNA): TGTGCCAGTAGTATCCCAGGGCGGGGGGGGACTAATGAGCAGTTCTTC. It specifies CASSIPGRGGTNEQFF.

The chain uses TRBV6-5 and TRBJ1-2; D is undetermined. The CDR3 has 13 residues. Germline loops: CDR1 MNHEY, CDR2 SVGAGI. The ends were cut back, 8 bases at V and 4 bases at J, with 14 bases in the middle. The CDR3 here is CASGAGASYGYTF. For the CDR3, the DNA is TGTGCCAGCGGCGCGGGAGCCAGCTATGGCTACACCTTC.

This clone was observed a few times. The gene calls are TRBV5-1 and TRBJ2-3, with TRBD2 as a possible D gene (6 bases). The germline V gene has CDR1 SGHRS and CDR2 YFSETQ. The CDR3 spans 15 residues. V was cut by 0 bases and J by 4 bases, with 12 bases left in between. The CDR3 is CASSLVGGKADTQYF. The CDR3, as DNA: TGCGCCAGCAGCTTGGTCGGGGGTAAGGCAGATACGCAGTATTTT.

The V call is TRBV11-2, the J call TRBJ2-5; perhaps TRBD2 as D (5 bases). The germline gives CDR1 SGHAT, CDR2 FQNNGV. Trimming stripped 5 bases from V and 1 base from J, with 14 bases between. The CDR3 loop spans 15 amino acids. DNA for the CDR3: TGTGCCAGCAGCCTAGGACTGAAGCTCCAAGAGACCCAGTACTTC. It specifies CASSLGLKLQETQYF.

The chain combines TRBV19 with TRBJ2-2; no reliable D call. The CDR3 has 15 amino acids. Germline V gene sequence: CDR1 LNHDA, CDR2 SQIVND (reference sequence). V lost 2 bases and J lost 4, with 11 bases in between. CDR3 coding DNA: TGTGCCAGTAGTATATTCGTGGCCAGCACCGGGGAGCTGTTTTTT. Translated, it gives CASSIFVASTGELFF.

This rearrangement joins TRBV25-1 to TRBJ2-7; a possible D gene is TRBD2 (5 bases). Germline V gene lookup returns CDR1 MGHDK and CDR2 SYGVNS. The CDR3 is 14 residues long. Trimming shortened V by 0 bases and J by 3 bases, and 9 bases separated the two germline ends. The CDR3 DNA follows: TGTGCCAGCAGTGAATATTGGACTTTCTACGAGCAGTACTTC. It is translated as CASSEYWTFYEQYF.

This chain joins TRBV6-6 and TRBJ2-7, with a weak D call TRBD2 (6 bases). The ends were cut back, 7 bases at V and 1 base at J, with 17 bases in the middle. The CDR3 length is 15 residues. Germline V CDR1 and CDR2: MNHNY, SVGAGI (reference sequence). This CDR3 is CASNFVSGDSYEQYF. The CDR3 nucleotides are TGTGCCAGCAATTTCGTCTCGGGAGATTCCTACGAGCAGTACTTC.